This T cell receptor beta chain was profiled in a study of a mutant IDH1 vaccine in newly diagnosed glioma (dated by TCRdb to the early 2020s). About the full investigation: Patients were given eight vaccinations, in weeks 1, 3, 5, 7, 11, 15, 19 and 23, which matched visits V03 through V10. Longitudinal TCRB deep sequencing was performed for roughly 27 treated patients wherever samples were available for exploratory analyses. Prior to enrollment, patients had been given standard therapy consisting of radiotherapy alone, temozolomide alone, or radiochemotherapy with temozolomide, with the combination given to most patients. In the chemotherapy-containing groups, vaccination started alongside temozolomide cycles, whereas in patients who had radiotherapy alone it started 4-6 weeks after radiotherapy. Six visits were used for peripheral blood collection: V03 (baseline), V05, V07, V10, V12 and V13. Of the roughly 33 treated patients, 62.5% were male and approximately 38% were female, and a mean age of roughly 37 years was recorded.

There are 14 amino acids in the CDR3, from cysteine to phenylalanine inclusive. The sequence is cut down to CDR3 DNA, 42 bases in frame from base 1. Compared with germline, V lacks 8 bases and J lacks 4 bases; bases without a gene match: 1. CDR1 and CDR2 are drawn from the germline V gene: SNHLY, FYNNEI. Study-level results and caveats: Pseudoprogression appeared unrelated to alterations in the top peripheral T cell clonotypes detected by TCRB sequencing. According to the authors, sample limitations meant that analyses of patient blood samples could not be reproduced. Immune responses induced by the vaccine were seen in around 93% of patients across multiple MHC alleles. PBMC samples for TCRB deep sequencing were selected based on availability.

The method behind the library was the immunoSEQ multiplex PCR assay. The hsTCRB Kit was used according to the manufacturer's protocol to amplify rearranged TCR beta chain sequences. TCRB libraries were sequenced on an Illumina MiSeq. In the source study's methods: Demultiplexing, trimming and gene mapping were performed with the kit vendor's proprietary platform. TCRdb re-hosts the immuneACCESS table, in-frame sequences only. Its copies lack some clones; in the studies checked, an unresolved V gene accounts for under half of them, and the cause for the rest is not known. V, J and clone size are those of that table, while D and trimming were read from the DNA. Recorded for this sample are tens of thousands of clones; more than 80% of them occurred a single time. 0.77% of the sample lies in the top ten. Explained via the paper, the time point label denotes: week 23, last vaccination. Every vaccine dose consisted of 300 ug of a 20-mer mutant IDH1 peptide in Montanide, administered subcutaneously together with topical imiquimod. Donors had newly diagnosed WHO grade 3 or 4 IDH1-mutant astrocytomas with loss of nuclear ATRX. The samples were drawn from NOA16, a multicentre, single-arm, open-label phase I trial in Germany that tested a mutant IDH1 peptide vaccine in humans for the first time. Genomic DNA for TCRB sequencing was extracted from EDTA blood using the DNeasy Blood and Tissue Kit.

This clone was counted once. The antigen it binds to is not known. It has no much larger one-base neighbor in the sample; base qualities were not kept. The sequence derives from a woman aged 50 to 60 with glioma. The rearranged chain carries TRBV2 and TRBJ2-3; 15 bases in the middle match TRBD2. Sequencing was performed on PBMCs, taken from a glioma patient whose treatment included an IDH1 peptide vaccine. The sequence in DNA is TGTGCCAGCGGACTAGCGGGAGGGGCAGATACGCAGTATTTT. Translated, it gives CASGLAGGADTQYF.